This passage covers 10 T cell receptor beta chains from one sample sequenced in a study of tumor-infiltrating lymphocytes in oesophageal squamous cell carcinoma. MiXCR, applied by TCRdb to the PCR reads, yields one record per CDR3 protein. The table shows some 25,000 distinct CDR3 sequences, with 38% occurring only once. The sample comprised esophageal tumor tissue. These receptors originate from a male donor with esophageal squamous cell carcinoma.

In its sample, this clonotype is medium-sized. The CDR3, as DNA: TGTGCCAGCAGCTTAACTAGCGCGAACACCGGGGAGCTGTTTTTT. This codes for CASSLTSANTGELFF. The chain employs TRBV7-3 and TRBJ2-2, with D possibly being TRBD2 (5 bases). V shed 0 bases and J shed 0 bases, with 5 bases lying between them. The CDR3 totals 15 residues. Germline V gene lookup returns CDR1 SGHTA and CDR2 FQGTGA.

V is TRBV7-2 and J is TRBJ2-3; D remains ambiguous. Deletions cut 0 bases from V and 2 bases from J, with 15 bases between. CDR1 is SGHTA and CDR2 is FQGNSA in the germline V gene. CDR3 length: 17 amino acids. CDR3: CASSLASGSTITDTQYF. The CDR3 DNA is TGTGCCAGCAGCTTAGCGTCCGGCTCCACAATCACAGATACGCAGTATTTT.

In its sample, this clonotype was seen many times. V and J are TRBV6-1 and TRBJ2-3; TRBD2 matches 7 bases. This CDR3 is 17 amino acids long. Germline V lookup: CDR1 MNHNS, CDR2 SASEGT. The V segment lost 2 bases and the J segment 3 bases; nucleotides outside the gene matches: 11. CDR3 sequence: CASSEKLGGEGTDTQYF. DNA for the CDR3: TGTGCCAGCAGTGAAAAACTTGGGGGGGAGGGGACAGATACGCAGTATTTT.

This clonotype was counted ten times or more. Just one base apart from a much larger clone, this may be a read error. The chain recombines TRBV12-3 or TRBV12-4 with TRBJ2-5, with 15 bases matching TRBD2. CDR3 length equals 15 residues. The V segment lost 5 bases and the J segment 11 bases; nucleotides outside the gene matches: 9. For the CDR3, the DNA is TGTGCCAGCAGTCTAGGGACTAGCGGGAGGTATGAGCAGTACTTC. It specifies CASSLGTSGRYEQYF.

This clonotype has only one observation. The rearrangement uses TRBV7-3 and TRBJ1-3; no clear D. V was shortened by 4 bases and J by 4 bases, with 5 bases between the two germline ends. Looked up from germline, CDR1 is SGHTA and CDR2 is FQGTGA. This CDR3 has 12 residues. Here the CDR3 DNA reads TGTGCCAGCAGCTCCCAAGGAAACACCATATATTTT. Protein sequence: CASSSQGNTIYF. The complete variable domain, with remaining parts taken from reference TRBV7-3 and TRBJ1-3, reads GAGVSQTPSNKVTEKGKYVELRCDPISGHTALYWYRQSLGQGPEFLIYFQGTGAADDSGLPNDRFFAVRPEGSVSTLKIQRTERGDSAVYLCASSSQGNTIYFGEGSWLTVV.

The chain has TRBV5-1 and TRBJ2-7; TRBD1 matches 9 bases. The J call may be mistaken, given a closer DNA end match to TRBJ1-2. This CDR3 is 14 amino acids long. Germline CDR1 and CDR2: SGHRS and YFSETQ. The CDR3 reads CASSLTGGNYGYTF. The CDR3, as DNA: TGCGCCAGCAGCTTGACAGGGGGCAACTATGGCTACACCTTC.

The V gene is TRBV6-1, the J gene TRBJ2-5; D possibly matches TRBD1 or TRBD2 (5 bases each). Per germline, CDR1 MNHNS and CDR2 SASEGT. V was clipped by 2 bases and J by 5 bases, with 6 bases between them. The CDR3 totals 12 residues. CDR3 residues: CASSEWGETQYF. CDR3 DNA sequence: TGTGCCAGCAGTGAATGGGGGGAGACCCAGTACTTC.

This clonotype was observed at least ten times. The chain links TRBV2 to TRBJ2-1; no clear D gene. Germline CDR1 and CDR2: SNHLY and FYNNEI. V was shortened by 7 bases and J by 6 bases, with 16 bases between the two germline ends. The CDR3 is 14 residues long. CDR3 bases: TGTGCCAGCACCCTTCTAGAATTCTTCAATGAGCAGTTCTTC. It codes for CASTLLEFFNEQFF.

About this clonotype: A much bigger clone sits one base away, suggesting this may be a read error. This sequence joins TRBV9 and TRBJ2-3, with 8 positions matching TRBD2. Judging by the DNA end, TRBJ2-7 fits better; the J call may be wrong. CDR1 SGDLS and CDR2 YYNGEE come from the germline V gene. The CDR3 length is 15 residues. The CDR3 loop is CASTPPGRVYNEQYF. The DNA for the CDR3 is TGTGCCAGCACCCCTCCCGGGAGGGTTTACAATGAGCAGTACTTC.

This clonotype showed up just once. The chain uses TRBV5-1 and TRBJ2-2; D not resolved. Between the trimmed V and J ends, which lost 0 bases and 6 bases, there was a span of 3 bases. The CDR3 length is 12 residues. Germline CDR1 is SGHRS and CDR2 is YFSETQ. The CDR3 reads CASSLGAGELFF. DNA of the CDR3: TGCGCCAGCAGCTTGGGGGCCGGGGAGCTGTTTTTT.